Presented here are 26 T cell receptor beta chains from one specimen sequenced in a study of CD8 T cells in Susac syndrome. Random hexamers served to reverse transcribe about 0.5 to 1 ug RNA. One entry per CDR3 protein, called by TCRdb with MiXCR from the immunoSEQ multiplex PCR reads. The top ten clones hold 0.095% of a sample with 200,000 to 250,000 distinct CDR3 sequences, about 95% of them seen once. The specimen was CD4+ T cells from PBMCs. The receptors come from a human donor with multiple sclerosis.

The V call is TRBV11-2, the J call TRBJ2-7; 9 bases are shared with TRBD2. The CDR3 runs to 14 residues. Germline V gene data show CDR1 as SGHAT and CDR2 as FQNNGV. Trimming cost V 5 bases and J 3 bases; bases outside gene matches: 5. The CDR3: CASSQGLAHYEQYF. The CDR3 bases are TGTGCCAGCAGCCAAGGACTAGCGCACTACGAGCAGTACTTC.

The chain recombines TRBV30 with TRBJ2-2; perhaps TRBD1 as D (5 bases). The V gene's germline CDR1 is GTSNPN and CDR2 SVGIG (reference sequence). V lost 3 bases and J lost 5, with 10 bases in between. This CDR3 is 13 amino acids long. The CDR3 loop is CAWRAGRTGELFF. In DNA, the CDR3 is TGTGCCTGGAGAGCAGGGCGTACCGGGGAGCTGTTTTTT.

This clonotype was recorded once. This chain uses TRBV28 with TRBJ2-5, with a weak D call TRBD1 (6 bases). Germline V lookup: CDR1 MDHEN, CDR2 SYDVKM. The CDR3 is 14 amino acids. V was cut by 6 bases and J by 9 bases, with 20 bases left in between. The CDR3 DNA reads as TGTGCCAGCAGACCCCTGGGGGCCGTAGTTGCCCAGTACTTC. It translates to CASRPLGAVVAQYF.

The genes are TRBV30 and TRBJ2-1; 10 positions agree with TRBD2. The CDR3 has 14 amino acids. Unmatched junction bases numbered 4, after V lost 5 bases and J lost 3 bases. CDR1 is GTSNPN and CDR2 is SVGIG in the germline V gene (reference sequence). This chain's CDR3 is CAWGSGRHYNEQFF. The CDR3, as DNA: TGTGCCTGGGGTAGCGGGAGGCACTACAATGAGCAGTTCTTC. Together with reference TRBV30 and TRBJ2-1, the CDR3 gives the full variable domain: SQTIHQWPATLVQPVGSPLSLECTVEGTSNPNLYWYRQAAGRGLQLLFYSVGIGQISSEVPQNLSASRPQDRQFILSSKKLLLSDSGFYLCAWGSGRHYNEQFFGPGTRLTVL.

The chain has TRBV20-1 and TRBJ2-3, with TRBD2 identical over 11 bases. The V gene end was trimmed by 3 bases and the J gene end by 4 bases; junction bases not matched to a gene: 6. CDR3 length equals 15 residues. CDR1 and CDR2 from the germline V gene are DFQATT and SNEGSKA (reference sequence). For the CDR3, the DNA is TGCAGTGCTAGTTCTCTAGCGGGGGGTTCAGATACGCAGTATTTT. This sequence encodes CSASSLAGGSDTQYF.

J is TRBJ2-1 and V is TRBV15, with D hard to call. V shed 7 bases and J shed 9 bases, with 13 bases lying between them. The length of the CDR3 is 12 residues. Germline-derived CDR1 and CDR2 are LNHNV and YYDKDF (reference sequence). CDR3: CATTYNYGEQFF. DNA for the CDR3: TGTGCCACCACCTACAATTACGGTGAGCAGTTCTTC.

The chain recombines TRBV10-3 with TRBJ1-5; weak D call: TRBD1 (5 bases). Trimming took 3 bases from V and 3 from J, leaving 9 bases between them. Germline CDR1 reads ENHRY; CDR2 reads SYGVKD. The CDR3 sequence is 14 residues long. In DNA form, the CDR3 reads TGTGCCATCAGTGACGAGGGGAACAATCAGCCCCAGCATTTT. It codes for CAISDEGNNQPQHF.

This chain joins TRBV6-5 and TRBJ1-6; D unclear. Germline lookup yields CDR1 MNHEY and CDR2 SVGAGI. There are 15 residues in the CDR3. V lost 0 bases, J lost 8 bases, and 11 bases lay in between. In DNA form, the CDR3 reads TGTGCCAGCAGTTACTCGACTAGGAAGTATTCACCCCTCCACTTT. It encodes CASSYSTRKYSPLHF.

The chain carries TRBV20-1 and TRBJ1-5; possible D gene TRBD1, 5 bases. The V gene lost 0 bases and the J gene lost 3 bases, with 6 bases spanning the gap. The CDR3 loop spans 13 amino acids. CDR1 and CDR2 from the germline V gene are DFQATT and SNEGSKA (reference sequence). The CDR3, as DNA: TGCAGTGCTAGAGACGGACACAATCAGCCCCAGCATTTT. Translating gives CSARDGHNQPQHF.

The rearrangement uses TRBV3-1 and TRBJ2-2, with D hard to call. CDR1 LGHDT and CDR2 YNNKEL come from the germline V gene (reference sequence). This CDR3 has 12 amino acids. Trimming stripped 2 bases from V and 7 bases from J, with 5 bases between. The CDR3 sequence is CASSQSVGELFF. CDR3 DNA: TGTGCCAGCAGCCAATCCGTCGGGGAGCTGTTTTTT.

The rearrangement uses TRBV19 and TRBJ1-5; D not certain. Looked up from germline, CDR1 is LNHDA and CDR2 is SQIVND (reference sequence). Trimming removed 6 bases at V and 4 bases at J, with 16 bases between. There are 15 residues in the CDR3. CDR3 residues: CASRRESVGNQPQHF. The CDR3 bases are TGTGCCAGTAGACGCGAATCCGTAGGTAATCAGCCCCAGCATTTT.

J is TRBJ2-5 and V is TRBV20-1, with D unclear. From germline, CDR1 is DFQATT and CDR2 SNEGSKA (reference sequence). V lost 6 bases and J 4 bases, leaving 15 bases between the germline ends. This CDR3 comprises 13 residues. The CDR3 DNA sequence: TGCAGTGCACCCGGAGAAGTGCCAGAGACCCAGTACTTC. Translated, it gives CSAPGEVPETQYF.

V is TRBV2 and J is TRBJ2-6; D remains unclear. Germline loops: CDR1 SNHLY, CDR2 FYNNEI. The CDR3 sequence is 14 residues long. V lost 7 bases and J lost 4, with 11 bases in between. CDR3 nucleotides: TGTGCCAGCACCCGGGCTTTGGGGGCCAACGTCCTGACTTTC. This codes for CASTRALGANVLTF.

This chain uses TRBV23-1 with TRBJ2-7, with unresolved D. TRBV23-1 is marked as an open reading frame, function uncertain. This CDR3 comprises 18 residues. V was pared by 3 bases and J by 3 bases, with 24 bases between. CDR3 sequence: CASSHPPLGLTHYYEQYF. As DNA, the CDR3 is TGCGCCAGCAGTCACCCTCCCTTGGGCCTAACCCACTACTACGAGCAGTACTTC.

V is TRBV2 and J is TRBJ2-3; 7 bases map to TRBD1. J was trimmed by 5 bases and V by 4 bases; bases with no gene match: 3. CDR1 and CDR2 from the germline V gene are SNHLY and FYNNEI. The CDR3 extends over 13 amino acids. CDR3 nucleotides: TGTGCCAGCAGTGGAGGGGGCGAAGATACGCAGTATTTT. This encodes CASSGGGEDTQYF.

The rearrangement uses TRBV29-1 and TRBJ1-2; the D is unclear. V was cut by 7 bases and J by 5 bases, with 20 bases left in between. Germline lookup yields CDR1 SQVTM and CDR2 ANQGSEA. The CDR3 runs 14 residues. The CDR3 region has the DNA TGCAGCGCGTCGCTCGAGCCGGGAGGGTATGGCTACACCTTC. Translation gives CSASLEPGGYGYTF.

The J gene is TRBJ1-2, the V gene TRBV20-1; 10 bases match TRBD1. Germline V gives CDR1 DFQATT, CDR2 SNEGSKA (reference sequence). J lost 9 bases, V lost 4 bases, and 8 bases had no gene match. This CDR3 has 13 amino acids. The CDR3 DNA follows: TGCAGTGCTATGGACAGGGGGTCATATCGCTACACCTTC. Protein sequence: CSAMDRGSYRYTF.

The rearrangement joins TRBV3-1 to TRBJ2-1; no reliable D call. This CDR3 is built from 13 residues. In germline, CDR1 is LGHDT, CDR2 YNNKEL (reference sequence). V shed 5 bases and J shed 11 bases, with 16 bases lying between them. CDR3 amino acids: CASSEKKYDKQFF. The DNA of the CDR3 is TGTGCCAGCAGCGAGAAGAAATACGACAAGCAGTTCTTC.

V and J are TRBV3-1 and TRBJ1-1; D gene uncertain. This CDR3 has 13 residues. The germline V gene has CDR1 LGHDT and CDR2 YNNKEL (reference sequence). Trimming took 0 bases from V and 4 from J, leaving 6 bases between them. CDR3 nucleotide sequence: TGTGCCAGCAGCCAAGAGTGGGGCACTGAAGCTTTCTTT. It encodes CASSQEWGTEAFF. Combining the CDR3 with reference TRBV3-1 and TRBJ1-1 gives the whole variable domain DTAVSQTPKYLVTQMGNDKSIKCEQNLGHDTMYWYKQDSKKFLKIMFSYNNKELIINETVPNRFSPKSPDKAHLNLHINSLELGDSAVYFCASSQEWGTEAFFGQGTRLTVV.

The chain links TRBV29-1 to TRBJ2-7, with a weak D call TRBD2 (6 bases). The CDR3 loop spans 13 amino acids. The germline V gene has CDR1 SQVTM and CDR2 ANQGSEA. The V end lost 2 bases, the J end lost 0 bases, and 8 bases lay between the germline ends. The CDR3: CSVETGVSYEQYF. CDR3 nucleotides: TGCAGCGTTGAAACGGGAGTCTCCTACGAGCAGTACTTC.

The J gene is TRBJ1-2, the V gene TRBV30; D remains ambiguous. V was cut by 2 bases and J by 7 bases, with 14 bases left in between. The CDR3 runs 13 residues. Per germline, CDR1 GTSNPN and CDR2 SVGIG (reference sequence). The CDR3 loop is CAWSQQGFFGYTF. The CDR3 DNA follows: TGTGCCTGGAGTCAACAAGGCTTTTTTGGCTACACCTTC.

This clonotype was detected only once. This chain joins TRBV1 and TRBJ2-4. TRBV1 is a known pseudogene. This CDR3 spans 14 amino acids. Written as DNA, the CDR3 is TGCACCAGCAGCTACCGGCGACCTAAAAACATTCAGTACTTC. It is translated as CTSSYRRPKNIQYF.

The sample holds one count of this clonotype. This chain uses TRBV3-1 with TRBJ1-1; D ambiguous. Trimming pared 2 bases from V and 1 base from J, leaving 5 bases between. The V gene's germline CDR1 is LGHDT and CDR2 YNNKEL (reference sequence). The CDR3 spans 13 residues. The DNA of the CDR3 is TGTGCCAGCAGCCAATTACAGAACACTGAAGCTTTCTTT. Its translation is CASSQLQNTEAFF.

The chain carries TRBV25-1 and TRBJ1-2; 7 bases line up with TRBD1. V trimming: 3 bases; J trimming: 8 bases; junction bases outside the gene matches: 6. CDR1 MGHDK and CDR2 SYGVNS come from the germline V gene. This CDR3 contains 13 residues. The DNA for the CDR3 is TGTGCCAGCAGTGACCAGGGGGTAGGCGGCTACACCTTC. Translating it yields CASSDQGVGGYTF.

Only a few counts were recorded for this clonotype. V usage is TRBV9 and J usage is TRBJ2-5, with D tentatively TRBD2 (5 bases). Germline CDR1 and CDR2: SGDLS and YYNGEE. The CDR3 loop spans 13 amino acids. V lost 2 bases and J 1 base, leaving 6 bases between the germline ends. CDR3 in amino acids: CASSVRGQETQYF. In DNA form, the CDR3 reads TGTGCCAGCAGCGTCCGGGGCCAAGAGACCCAGTACTTC.

This sequence joins TRBV20-1 and TRBJ2-3, with 16 bases matching TRBD2. CDR1 and CDR2 from the germline V gene are DFQATT and SNEGSKA (reference sequence). This CDR3 has 16 residues. The junction had 7 bases not matched to a gene; V was cut back by 5 bases and J by 5 bases. CDR3 DNA: TGCAGTGCTTATTCCGGGACTAGCGGGGGGGGAGATACGCAGTATTTT. This encodes CSAYSGTSGGGDTQYF.